Below are 27 T cell receptor beta chains sequenced from a single sample in a study of human T cells and chemical hapten exposure. TCRdb ran MiXCR on the RACE reads and lists one entry per CDR3 protein. The sample has around 300,000 distinct CDR3 sequences, approximately 6.3% seen once. Specified time point: patch test 1, 2 weeks after DPC sensitization. The treatment: therapeutic diphenylcyclopropenone sensitization with weekly scalp DPC. The source was whole blood, collected in connection with sensitization to the hapten diphenylcyclopropenone (DPC). These receptors all stem from a woman younger than 35 with alopecia areata. Some clones in this sample may be carry-over from other donors' samples.

V and J are TRBV12-3 or TRBV12-4 and TRBJ1-2; D is unclear. The CDR3 runs to 13 residues. Trimming took off 5 bases at V and 8 bases at J, with 15 bases between the two ends. The CDR3 sequence is CASSPLLDVGYTF. The CDR3 coding sequence is TGTGCCAGCAGTCCTCTTCTGGACGTGGGCTACACCTTC.

This clonotype was picked up a small number of times. This chain joins TRBV5-1 and TRBJ2-7; the D gene is possibly TRBD1 (7 bases). Germline CDR1 reads SGHRS; CDR2 reads YFSETQ. This CDR3 region has 14 residues. V lost 2 bases, J lost 5 bases, and 14 bases lay in between. The chain's CDR3 is CASSLGGGIDEQYF. The DNA of the CDR3 is TGCGCCAGCAGCTTAGGAGGGGGCATTGACGAGCAGTACTTC.

This clonotype was picked up a small number of times. V gene TRBV3-1 combines with J gene TRBJ2-7; D unclear. Trimming removed 2 bases at V and 2 bases at J, with 10 bases between. This CDR3 has 14 residues. CDR1 is LGHDT, CDR2 YNNKEL, per germline (reference sequence). This CDR3 reads CASSQNYGAYEQYF. CDR3 nucleotides: TGTGCCAGCAGCCAAAATTACGGAGCCTACGAGCAGTACTTC.

In this sample, this clonotype turned up a few times. The rearrangement uses TRBV7-9 and TRBJ2-1; D might be TRBD1 or TRBD2, each matching 5 bases. Trimming stripped 4 bases from V and 3 bases from J, with 13 bases between. Germline V gene data show CDR1 as SEHNR and CDR2 as FQNEAQ (reference sequence). CDR3 length: 15 amino acids. Written as DNA, the CDR3 is TGTGCCAGCAGCTCCACTAGGGGCGACTACAATGAGCAGTTCTTC. It yields the protein CASSSTRGDYNEQFF.

This clonotype was counted a few times. The rearrangement uses TRBV21-1 and TRBJ2-1; the table's D call of TRBD1 was not tested on the DNA. TRBV21-1 is a known pseudogene. The CDR3 loop spans 18 amino acids. The chain's CDR3 is CASSKVSQHKGDLIGQFF. CDR3 nucleotide sequence: TGTGCCAGCAGCAAAGTATCACAGCACAAGGGGGATTTGATTGGGCAGTTCTTC.

The sample holds a few counts of this clonotype. V usage is TRBV10-3 and J usage is TRBJ2-7, with a weak D call TRBD1 (6 bases). The V end was cut by 8 bases, the J end by 0 bases, with 14 bases between. This CDR3 contains 14 residues. CDR1 is ENHRY, CDR2 SYGVKD, per germline. The CDR3 DNA reads TGTGCCATCTCCTCCGGGACATCCTCCTACGAGCAGTACTTC. Its translation: CAISSGTSSYEQYF.

At least ten counts were recorded for this clonotype. The chain links TRBV25-1 to TRBJ2-5, with a weak D call TRBD2 (6 bases). CDR1 and CDR2 from the germline V gene are MGHDK and SYGVNS. The CDR3 sequence is 12 residues long. Trimming left V 3 bases short and J 9 bases short, with 11 bases between. CDR3 protein: CASSDSSGAQYF. CDR3 nucleotides: TGTGCCAGCAGTGACAGTTCGGGGGCCCAGTACTTC.

In this sample, this clonotype turned up a few times. The chain combines TRBV6-5 with TRBJ2-6; D is undetermined. Germline lookup yields CDR1 MNHEY and CDR2 SVGAGI. The CDR3 totals 17 residues. V lost 0 bases and J lost 1, with 10 bases in between. Here the CDR3 DNA reads TGTGCCAGCAGTTACTCGATCTTAGGGTCTGGGGCCAACGTCCTGACTTTC. It is translated as CASSYSILGSGANVLTF.

The V call is TRBV5-5, the J call TRBJ2-5; D is undetermined. Germline V gene lookup returns CDR1 SGHKS and CDR2 YYEKEE (reference sequence). The V end was cut by 4 bases, the J end by 5 bases, with 18 bases between. The CDR3 runs to 15 residues. CDR3 sequence (DNA): TGTGCCAGCAGCCCGAGACCGGCCGGTGAGGAGACCCAGTACTTC. This encodes CASSPRPAGEETQYF.

The V gene is TRBV6-1, the J gene TRBJ2-7; 7 nucleotides agree with TRBD1. Germline assignment: CDR1 MNHNS and CDR2 SASEGT. Trimming cost V 5 bases and J 9 bases; bases outside gene matches: 16. This CDR3 is built from 15 residues. The CDR3 loop is CASSSTGVPVVGQYF. CDR3 nucleotides: TGTGCCAGCAGTTCCACAGGGGTCCCCGTGGTCGGGCAGTACTTC.

This clonotype was recorded a few times. The chain has TRBV28 and TRBJ1-4, with D perhaps matching TRBD1 (5 bases). The CDR3 spans 14 residues. The V gene lost 3 bases and the J gene lost 4 bases, with 9 bases spanning the gap. Germline loops: CDR1 MDHEN, CDR2 SYDVKM. As DNA, the CDR3 is TGTGCCAGCAGTTTGGGGGGACGTAATGAAAAACTGTTTTTT. Encoded protein: CASSLGGRNEKLFF.

This clonotype was detected only a few times. The chain recombines TRBV13 with TRBJ2-1; D gene unclear. CDR3 length: 14 amino acids. The V end was cut by 5 bases, the J end by 4 bases, with 12 bases between. CDR1 and CDR2 (germline): PRHDT, FYEKMQ (reference sequence). The CDR3 is CASSRRLPYNEQFF. The CDR3 bases are TGTGCCAGCAGCAGGAGACTCCCGTACAATGAGCAGTTCTTC. The whole variable domain, remainder taken from reference TRBV13 and TRBJ2-1, is AAGVIQSPRHLIKEKRETATLKCYPIPRHDTVYWYQQGPGQDPQFLISFYEKMQSDKGSIPDRFSAQQFSDYHSELNMSSLELGDSALYFCASSRRLPYNEQFFGPGTRLTVL.

This clonotype has more than one count but fewer than ten. The CDR3 reads CASSERIIAETQYF. The CDR3 DNA follows: TGTGCCAGCAGTGAACGGATCATTGCGGAGACCCAGTACTTC. V is TRBV6-1 and J is TRBJ2-5; no reliable D call. The V gene's germline CDR1 is MNHNS and CDR2 SASEGT. V was clipped by 2 bases and J by 5 bases, with 12 bases between them. The CDR3 has 14 amino acids.

The V and J genes are TRBV3-1 and TRBJ1-5, with D perhaps TRBD1 (6 bases). This CDR3 has 15 amino acids. The V gene lost 1 base and the J gene lost 3 bases, with 10 bases spanning the gap. Germline-derived CDR1 and CDR2 are LGHDT and YNNKEL (reference sequence). The CDR3 protein is CASSQGAGANQPQHF. In nucleotides, the CDR3 is TGTGCCAGCAGCCAAGGGGCAGGGGCCAATCAGCCCCAGCATTTT.

This clonotype was counted a few times. V gene TRBV4-2 combines with J gene TRBJ1-2; D ambiguous. V lost 0 bases, J lost 8 bases, and 10 bases lay in between. The CDR3 covers 13 residues. Germline values: CDR1 LGHNA, CDR2 YNFKEQ. CDR3 protein: CASSQERGYGYTF. The CDR3 DNA reads TGTGCCAGCAGCCAAGAGCGAGGGTACGGCTACACCTTC.

This clonotype was detected ten times or more. CDR3 protein: CASSTANYGYTF. The CDR3, as DNA: TGTGCCAGCAGTACAGCTAACTATGGCTACACCTTC. V gene TRBV12-3 or TRBV12-4 combines with J gene TRBJ1-2; D is unresolved. Trimming took off 5 bases at V and 0 bases at J, with 4 bases between the two ends. The CDR3 is 12 residues long.

The table lists this clonotype with a few counts. The chain has TRBV12-3 or TRBV12-4 and TRBJ1-4; unclear D gene. Trimming removed 3 bases from V and 8 bases from J, with 10 bases in between. The CDR3 extends over 13 amino acids. The CDR3 loop reads CASSFSEGEKLFF. The CDR3 nucleotides are TGTGCCAGCAGTTTCAGCGAGGGAGAAAAACTGTTTTTT.

This clonotype turned up a few times. The V gene is TRBV7-9, the J gene TRBJ1-5; D might be TRBD1 (5 bases). V lost 2 bases, J lost 1 base, and 12 bases lay in between. Germline V lookup: CDR1 SEHNR, CDR2 FQNEAQ (reference sequence). The CDR3 length is 16 residues. The CDR3 DNA reads TGTGCCAGCAGCTTATATATAGGGGCCAGCAATCAGCCCCAGCATTTT. Translation gives CASSLYIGASNQPQHF.

J is TRBJ2-1 and V is TRBV21-1. TRBV21-1 is an annotated pseudogene. The CDR3 is 15 amino acids. CDR3 coding DNA: TGTGCCAGCAGCAAAGCAAGGAGCTCCTACAATGAGCAGTTCTTC. Its protein is CASSKARSSYNEQFF.

This clonotype was picked up many times. This chain uses TRBV6-2 or TRBV6-3 with TRBJ1-2, with D maybe TRBD1 (5 bases). Germline lookup yields CDR1 MNHEY and CDR2 SVGEGT. This CDR3 contains 16 residues. V gave up 0 bases and J gave up 7 bases, with 18 bases separating them. The CDR3 DNA sequence: TGTGCCAGCAGTTACTCGAAGGTTTATTCAGGGACTGGCTACACCTTC. Translation gives CASSYSKVYSGTGYTF.

This clonotype was recorded a few times. The chain employs TRBV6-2 or TRBV6-3 and TRBJ1-2; D is perhaps TRBD1 (5 bases). Germline-derived CDR1 and CDR2 are MNHEY and SVGEGT. This CDR3 is 13 amino acids long. Trimming cost V 4 bases and J 4 bases, with 10 bases left between them. As DNA, the CDR3 is TGTGCCAGCAGTTCCAGGGTGACCTATGGCTACACCTTC. This encodes CASSSRVTYGYTF.

In this sample, this clonotype turned up a few times. The chain has TRBV13 and TRBJ1-1; no definite D call. With 5 bases removed from V and 5 bases from J, the gap between germline ends came to 12 bases. Germline V CDR1 and CDR2: PRHDT, FYEKMQ (reference sequence). This CDR3 is 13 amino acids long. As DNA, the CDR3 is TGTGCCAGCAGCCAAAGGGTTTCGACTGAAGCTTTCTTT. Its protein is CASSQRVSTEAFF.

This clonotype was counted at least ten times. This chain uses TRBV27 with TRBJ2-7, with TRBD2 matching 7 bases. V dropped 2 bases and J dropped 3; count of bases not matched to a gene: 10. From germline, CDR1 is MNHEY and CDR2 SMNVEV (reference sequence). This CDR3 spans 16 amino acids. The chain's CDR3 is CASSLRGSGPLYEQYF. For the CDR3, the DNA is TGTGCCAGCAGTTTAAGGGGTAGCGGGCCTCTCTACGAGCAGTACTTC.

J is TRBJ1-4 and V is TRBV20-1; D call uncertain. Per germline, CDR1 DFQATT and CDR2 SNEGSKA (reference sequence). Deletions cut 5 bases from V and 8 bases from J, with 21 bases between. The CDR3 is 15 amino acids. CDR3 nucleotides: TGCAGTGCTGTTGGAGATTTGGCTATTAGCGAAAAACTGTTTTTT. This translates into CSAVGDLAISEKLFF.

The V gene is TRBV7-3, the J gene TRBJ1-3; weak D call: TRBD1 (5 bases). CDR1 SGHTA and CDR2 FQGTGA come from the germline V gene. The CDR3 loop spans 15 amino acids. V dropped 5 bases and J dropped 0 bases, with 11 bases sitting between them. The CDR3 nucleotides are TGTGCCAGCAGCGCCACAGGTAGCTCTGGAAACACCATATATTTT. Its translation: CASSATGSSGNTIYF.

There are many counts of this clonotype. The rearrangement links TRBV29-1 to TRBJ2-3; D gene ambiguous. CDR1 and CDR2 (germline): SQVTM, ANQGSEA. There are 11 residues in the CDR3. V shed 4 bases and J shed 5 bases, with 7 bases lying between them. CDR3 residues: CSVGPGDTQYF. CDR3 bases: TGCAGCGTTGGCCCTGGAGATACGCAGTATTTT.

This clonotype came up many times. The J gene is TRBJ2-3, the V gene TRBV6-6, with 8 bases matching TRBD1. Germline V gene data show CDR1 as MNHNY and CDR2 as SVGAGI (reference sequence). The CDR3 has 16 amino acids. Trimming took 0 bases from V and 2 from J; bases not matched to a gene: 4. The CDR3 sequence: CASSYSAGGHTDTQYF. CDR3 in DNA: TGTGCCAGCAGTTACTCCGCAGGGGGCCACACAGATACGCAGTATTTT.